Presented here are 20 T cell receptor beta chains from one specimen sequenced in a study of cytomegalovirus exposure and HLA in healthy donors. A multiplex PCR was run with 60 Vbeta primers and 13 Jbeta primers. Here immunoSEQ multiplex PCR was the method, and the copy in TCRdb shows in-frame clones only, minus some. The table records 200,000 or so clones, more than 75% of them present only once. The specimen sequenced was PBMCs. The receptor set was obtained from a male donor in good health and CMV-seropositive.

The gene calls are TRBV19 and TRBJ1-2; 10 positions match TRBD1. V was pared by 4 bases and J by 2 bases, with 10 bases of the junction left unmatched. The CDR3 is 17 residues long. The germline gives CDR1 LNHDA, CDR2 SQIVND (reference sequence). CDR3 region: CASSTTGTGVINYGYTF. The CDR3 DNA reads TGTGCCAGTAGTACAACCGGGACAGGGGTTATAAACTATGGCTACACCTTC.

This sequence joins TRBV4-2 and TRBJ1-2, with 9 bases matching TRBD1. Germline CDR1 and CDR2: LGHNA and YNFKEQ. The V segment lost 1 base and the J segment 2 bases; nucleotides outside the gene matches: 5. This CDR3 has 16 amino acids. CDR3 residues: CASSQVGQGSNYGYTF. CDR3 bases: TGTGCCAGCAGCCAAGTGGGACAGGGTTCAAACTATGGCTACACCTTC.

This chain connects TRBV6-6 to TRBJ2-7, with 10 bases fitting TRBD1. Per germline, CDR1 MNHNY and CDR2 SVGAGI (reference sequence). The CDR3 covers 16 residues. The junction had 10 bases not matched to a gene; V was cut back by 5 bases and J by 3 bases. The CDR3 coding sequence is TGTGCCAGCAGTCCACGCCCCGGGACAGGGGACTACGAGCAGTACTTC. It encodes CASSPRPGTGDYEQYF.

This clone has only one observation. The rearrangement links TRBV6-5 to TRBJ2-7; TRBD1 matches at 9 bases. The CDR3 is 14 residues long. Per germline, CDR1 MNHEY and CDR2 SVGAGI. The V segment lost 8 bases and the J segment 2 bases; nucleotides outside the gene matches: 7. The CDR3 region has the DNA TGTGCCAGCGGACAGGGGATAACCACCTACGAGCAGTACTTC. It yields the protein CASGQGITTYEQYF.

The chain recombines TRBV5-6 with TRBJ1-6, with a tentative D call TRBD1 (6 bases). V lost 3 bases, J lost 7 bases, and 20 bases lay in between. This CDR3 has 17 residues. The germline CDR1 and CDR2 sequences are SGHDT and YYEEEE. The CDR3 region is CASSSRGNRARNSPLHF. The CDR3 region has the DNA TGTGCCAGCAGCTCGAGAGGAAACAGGGCCCGGAATTCACCCCTCCACTTT. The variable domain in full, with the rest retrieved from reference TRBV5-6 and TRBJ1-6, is DAGVTQSPTHLIKTRGQQVTLRCSPKSGHDTVSWYQQALGQGPQFIFQYYEEEERQRGNFPDRFSGHQFPNYSSELNVNALLLGDSALYLCASSSRGNRARNSPLHFGNGTRLTVT.

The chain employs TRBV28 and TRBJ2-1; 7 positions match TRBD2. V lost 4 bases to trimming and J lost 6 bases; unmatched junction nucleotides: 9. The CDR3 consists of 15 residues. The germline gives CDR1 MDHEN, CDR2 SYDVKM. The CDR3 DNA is TGTGCCAGCAGTTCACCTGGACTAGGTAGCAATGAGCAGTTCTTC. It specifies CASSSPGLGSNEQFF.

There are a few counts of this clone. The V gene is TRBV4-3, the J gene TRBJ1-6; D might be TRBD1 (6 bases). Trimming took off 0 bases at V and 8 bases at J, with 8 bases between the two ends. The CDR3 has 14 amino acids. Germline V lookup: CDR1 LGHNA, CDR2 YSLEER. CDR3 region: CASSQEKGDSPLHF. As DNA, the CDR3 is TGCGCCAGCAGCCAAGAAAAGGGGGATTCACCCCTCCACTTT.

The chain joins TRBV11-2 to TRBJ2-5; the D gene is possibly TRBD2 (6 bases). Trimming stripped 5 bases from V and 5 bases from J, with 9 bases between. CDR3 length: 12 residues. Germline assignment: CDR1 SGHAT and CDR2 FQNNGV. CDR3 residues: CASSPRGETQYF. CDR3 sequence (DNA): TGTGCCAGCAGCCCCCGGGGGGAGACCCAGTACTTC. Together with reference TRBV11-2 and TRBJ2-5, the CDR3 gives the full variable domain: EAGVAQSPRYKIIEKRQSVAFWCNPISGHATLYWYQQILGQGPKLLIQFQNNGVVDDSQLPKDRFSAERLKGVDSTLKIQPAKLEDSAVYLCASSPRGETQYFGPGTRLLVL.

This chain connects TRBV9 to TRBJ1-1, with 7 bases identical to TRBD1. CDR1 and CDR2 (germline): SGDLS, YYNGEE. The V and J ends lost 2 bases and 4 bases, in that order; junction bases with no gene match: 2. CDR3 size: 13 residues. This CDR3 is CASSVQGGTEAFF. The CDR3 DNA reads TGTGCCAGCAGCGTCCAGGGGGGCACTGAAGCTTTCTTT.

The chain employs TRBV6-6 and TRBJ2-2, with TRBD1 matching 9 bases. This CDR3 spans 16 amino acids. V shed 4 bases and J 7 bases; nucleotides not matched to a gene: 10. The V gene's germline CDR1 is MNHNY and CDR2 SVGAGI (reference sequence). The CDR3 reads CASSLQGAREIGELFF. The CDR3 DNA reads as TGTGCCAGCAGTTTACAGGGGGCGCGAGAGATCGGGGAGCTGTTTTTT.

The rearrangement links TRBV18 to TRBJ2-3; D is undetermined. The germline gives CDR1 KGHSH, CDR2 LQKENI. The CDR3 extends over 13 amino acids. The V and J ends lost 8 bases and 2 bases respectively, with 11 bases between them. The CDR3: CASAFSNTDTQYF. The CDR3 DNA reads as TGTGCCAGCGCCTTCTCTAACACAGATACGCAGTATTTT. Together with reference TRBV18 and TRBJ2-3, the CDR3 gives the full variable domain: NAGVMQNPRHLVRRRGQEARLRCSPMKGHSHVYWYRQLPEEGLKFMVYLQKENIIDESGMPKERFSAEFPKEGPSILRIQQVVRGDSAAYFCASAFSNTDTQYFGPGTRLTVL.

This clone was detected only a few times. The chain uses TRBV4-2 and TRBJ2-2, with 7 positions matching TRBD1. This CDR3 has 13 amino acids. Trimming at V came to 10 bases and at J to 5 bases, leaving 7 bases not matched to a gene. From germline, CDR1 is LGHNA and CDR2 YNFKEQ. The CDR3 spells CATNRGVTGELFF. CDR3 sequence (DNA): TGTGCCACCAACAGGGGAGTGACCGGGGAGCTGTTTTTT.

The CDR3 DNA reads TGTGCCAGCAGTCCGACAGGGTTTCAGGAAAAACTGTTTTTT. Protein: CASSPTGFQEKLFF. This rearrangement joins TRBV27 to TRBJ1-4; 7 bases line up with TRBD1. Germline values: CDR1 MNHEY, CDR2 SMNVEV (reference sequence). The CDR3 consists of 14 residues. V lost 5 bases and J lost 8; bases outside the gene matches: 8. The whole variable domain, filled in from reference TRBV27 and TRBJ1-4, reads EAQVTQNPRYLITVTGKKLTVTCSQNMNHEYMSWYRQDPGLGLRQIYYSMNVEVTDKGDVPEGYKVSRKEKRNFPLILESPSPNQTSLYFCASSPTGFQEKLFFGSGTQLSVL.

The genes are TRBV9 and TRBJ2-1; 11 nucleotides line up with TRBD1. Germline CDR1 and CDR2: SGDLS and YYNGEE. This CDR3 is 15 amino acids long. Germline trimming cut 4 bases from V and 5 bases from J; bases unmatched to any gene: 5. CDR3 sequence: CASSPGQGADNEQFF. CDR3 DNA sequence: TGTGCCAGCAGCCCCGGACAGGGGGCTGACAATGAGCAGTTCTTC. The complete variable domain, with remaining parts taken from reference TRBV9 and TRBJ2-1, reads DSGVTQTPKHLITATGQRVTLRCSPRSGDLSVYWYQQSLDQGLQFLIQYYNGEERAKGNILERFSAQQFPDLHSELNLSSLELGDSALYFCASSPGQGADNEQFFGPGTRLTVL.

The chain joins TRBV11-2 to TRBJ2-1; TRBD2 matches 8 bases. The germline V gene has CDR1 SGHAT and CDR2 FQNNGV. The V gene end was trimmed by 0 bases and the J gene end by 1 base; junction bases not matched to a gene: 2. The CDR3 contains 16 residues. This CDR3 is CASSLDPSGSYNEQFF. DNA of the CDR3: TGTGCCAGCAGCTTAGATCCTAGCGGGTCCTACAATGAGCAGTTCTTC. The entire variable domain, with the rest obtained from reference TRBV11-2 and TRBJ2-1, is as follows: EAGVAQSPRYKIIEKRQSVAFWCNPISGHATLYWYQQILGQGPKLLIQFQNNGVVDDSQLPKDRFSAERLKGVDSTLKIQPAKLEDSAVYLCASSLDPSGSYNEQFFGPGTRLTVL.

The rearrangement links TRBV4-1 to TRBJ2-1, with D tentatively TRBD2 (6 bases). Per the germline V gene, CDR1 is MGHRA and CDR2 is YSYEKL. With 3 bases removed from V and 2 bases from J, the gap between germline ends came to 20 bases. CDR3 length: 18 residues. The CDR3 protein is CASSQVDLGLPAYNEQFF. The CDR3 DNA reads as TGCGCCAGCAGCCAGGTCGACCTGGGACTCCCAGCCTACAATGAGCAGTTCTTC.

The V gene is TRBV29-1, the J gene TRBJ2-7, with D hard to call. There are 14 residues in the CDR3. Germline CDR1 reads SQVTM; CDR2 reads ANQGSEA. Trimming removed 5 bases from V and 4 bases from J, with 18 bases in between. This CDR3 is CSVTFSISLYEQYF. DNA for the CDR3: TGCAGCGTTACCTTTAGCATATCACTGTACGAGCAGTACTTC.

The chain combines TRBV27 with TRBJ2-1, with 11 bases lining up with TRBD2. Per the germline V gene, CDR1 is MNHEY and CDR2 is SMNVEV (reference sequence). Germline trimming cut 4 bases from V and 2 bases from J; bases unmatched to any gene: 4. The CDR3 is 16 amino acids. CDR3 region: CASSSLAGGPYNEQFF. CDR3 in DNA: TGTGCCAGCAGTTCCCTAGCGGGAGGTCCCTACAATGAGCAGTTCTTC.

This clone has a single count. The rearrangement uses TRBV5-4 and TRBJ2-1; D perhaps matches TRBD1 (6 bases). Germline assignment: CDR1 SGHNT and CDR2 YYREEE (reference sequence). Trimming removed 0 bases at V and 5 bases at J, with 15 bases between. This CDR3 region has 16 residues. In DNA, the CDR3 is TGTGCCAGCAGCTTGGAATCAGGGGCTCTCGACAATGAGCAGTTCTTC. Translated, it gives CASSLESGALDNEQFF.

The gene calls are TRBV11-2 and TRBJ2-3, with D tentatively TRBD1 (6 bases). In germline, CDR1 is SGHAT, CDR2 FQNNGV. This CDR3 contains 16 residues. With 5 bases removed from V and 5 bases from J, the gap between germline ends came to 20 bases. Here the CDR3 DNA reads TGTGCCAGCAGCCAGCCCGTAGGGGGTTTCATAGATACGCAGTATTTT. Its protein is CASSQPVGGFIDTQYF.